The present entry profiles one T cell receptor (beta chain) with its context. Its matching antigen is unknown. Clones were read by immunoSEQ multiplex PCR, and TCRdb kept only the in-frame ones, dropping some. The sample lists around 44,000 clones, 75% to 85% seen once, with 5% to 7% in the top ten. The data were obtained in a study of memory CD4+ T cells and cytomegalovirus serostatus. CDR3 size: 16 residues. Trimming left V 2 bases short and J 4 bases short, with 12 bases between. Germline-derived CDR1 and CDR2 are SGHDN and FVKESK. Findings and caveats of the study: Of about 150 reported CMV TCRbeta sequences, 60 to 85 were found in memory CD4+ repertoires. Suggested: most of the CMV-linked TCR signature lies in CD4+ memory cells.

The sort gate was single viable CD3+CD4+CD8-CD45RO+ cells for memory CD4+ T cells. The V call is TRBV14, the J call TRBJ2-6; D is unclear. The TCR comes from an adult in good health and CMV-seronegative. Sequencing was carried out using memory CD4+ T cells from blood. CDR3 nucleotide sequence: TGTGCCAGCAGCCAATGGAAAGGTTCCGGGGCCAACGTCCTGACTTTC. This sequence encodes CASSQWKGSGANVLTF.